The 14 T cell receptor beta chains presented below share a single source sample, sequenced in a study of OX40 agonist ivuxolimab in advanced cancers. Profiling relied on immunoSEQ multiplex PCR, and the TCRdb table lists in-frame clones only, not all of them. The table shows roughly 61,000 clones, with 88% occurring only once. The sequences come from CD4+ or CD8+ T cells sorted from blood, collected in a trial of the OX40 agonist ivuxolimab. These receptors all come from an adult with an advanced solid tumor such as melanoma, head and neck, liver or kidney cancer.

This chain links TRBV4-3 with TRBJ1-1; a possible D gene is TRBD1 (6 bases). The germline V and J ends were trimmed by 0 bases and 10 bases, with 15 bases remaining between them. Germline V lookup: CDR1 LGHNA, CDR2 YSLEER. This CDR3 is built from 14 residues. CDR3: CASSQEERGRGAFF. The CDR3 DNA is TGCGCCAGCAGCCAAGAGGAACGGGGGCGCGGAGCTTTCTTT.

The chain uses TRBV5-1 and TRBJ2-5; 10 bases align to TRBD2. The V gene's germline CDR1 is SGHRS and CDR2 YFSETQ. Trimming removed 2 bases from V and 11 bases from J; junction bases left unmatched: 12. The CDR3 runs 15 residues. CDR3 sequence reads: CASSLTSGTLVEQYF. CDR3 DNA: TGCGCCAGCAGCTTAACTAGCGGGACCTTAGTAGAGCAGTACTTC.

The chain joins TRBV18 to TRBJ2-7; 7 bases agree with TRBD2. This CDR3 has 13 residues. Per the germline V gene, CDR1 is KGHSH and CDR2 is LQKENI. The trim removed 4 bases at V and 7 bases at J, leaving 7 bases unmatched. CDR3: CASSRTSMREQYF. The CDR3 DNA sequence: TGTGCCAGCTCACGGACTAGTATGAGAGAGCAGTACTTC.

The chain combines TRBV7-9 with TRBJ2-5; 8 bases are a match to TRBD2. V lost 4 bases to trimming and J lost 4 bases; unmatched junction nucleotides: 20. This CDR3 contains 19 residues. Germline assignment: CDR1 SEHNR and CDR2 FQNEAQ (reference sequence). In DNA form, the CDR3 reads TGTGCCAGCAGCTCACCGATTGGGGGACTAGAGGGGGTTGGAGAGACCCAGTACTTC. This codes for CASSSPIGGLEGVGETQYF. Drawing the rest from reference TRBV7-9 and TRBJ2-5, the complete variable domain is DTGVSQNPRHKITKRGQNVTFRCDPISEHNRLYWYRQTLGQGPEFLTYFQNEAQLEKSRLLSDRFSAERPKGSFSTLEIQRTEQGDSAMYLCASSSPIGGLEGVGETQYFGPGTRLLVL.

The chain employs TRBV28 and TRBJ1-2; D unresolved. V lost 1 base and J 7 bases, leaving 7 bases between the germline ends. The germline V gene has CDR1 MDHEN and CDR2 SYDVKM. The CDR3 length is 12 residues. CDR3 nucleotides: TGTGCCAGCAGTTTATTTCGGAGTGGCTACACCTTC. Its translation is CASSLFRSGYTF.

The chain carries TRBV28 and TRBJ1-2, with a possible D match to TRBD1 (6 bases). Trimming removed 4 bases from V and 8 bases from J, with 14 bases in between. CDR1 and CDR2 from the germline V gene are MDHEN and SYDVKM. The CDR3 contains 13 residues. The CDR3 loop reads CASSSRQEEGYTF. In DNA form, the CDR3 reads TGTGCCAGCAGTTCTCGACAGGAGGAGGGCTACACCTTC.

J is TRBJ1-1 and V is TRBV28, with D maybe TRBD1 (5 bases). V was shortened by 1 base and J by 1 base, with 10 bases between the two germline ends. The CDR3 consists of 15 residues. Germline CDR1 reads MDHEN; CDR2 reads SYDVKM. CDR3 sequence: CASSLSSGRNTEAFF. CDR3 bases: TGTGCCAGCAGTTTATCGTCAGGGAGGAACACTGAAGCTTTCTTT.

The chain couples TRBV7-8 to TRBJ2-5; no clear D. The J call may be faulty, since TRBJ2-7 better matches the DNA end. The V gene's germline CDR1 is SGHVS and CDR2 FQNEAQ. The CDR3 is 12 amino acids. DNA of the CDR3: TGTGCCAGCAGCCCAGTGATCTACGAGCAGTACTTC. As protein: CASSPVIYEQYF.

The chain links TRBV7-2 to TRBJ2-7; D is undetermined. Trimming cost V 8 bases and J 0 bases, with 8 bases left between them. The CDR3 has 12 amino acids. Looked up from germline, CDR1 is SGHTA and CDR2 is FQGNSA. CDR3 sequence: CASGVSSYEQYF. Written as DNA, the CDR3 is TGTGCCAGCGGGGTAAGCTCCTACGAGCAGTACTTC.

V is TRBV5-1 and J is TRBJ1-3, with 9 bases fitting TRBD1. The CDR3 consists of 16 residues. The V gene's germline CDR1 is SGHRS and CDR2 YFSETQ. Trimming cost V 0 bases and J 4 bases; bases outside gene matches: 5. The CDR3: CASSLEGTGNGNTIYF. The CDR3 coding sequence is TGCGCCAGCAGCTTGGAAGGGACAGGGAACGGAAACACCATATATTTT.

This clone was recorded a few times. The chain recombines TRBV11-2 with TRBJ1-1; TRBD1 might be the D (6 bases). The CDR3 runs 13 residues. Trimming removed 5 bases at V and 12 bases at J, with 19 bases between. Germline V CDR1 and CDR2: SGHAT, FQNNGV. CDR3 loop: CASSPLRGGKSFF. The CDR3 nucleotides read TGTGCCAGCAGCCCGCTGAGGGGGGGCAAATCTTTCTTT.

The chain uses TRBV20-1 and TRBJ2-1, with unresolved D. V lost 3 bases and J 8 bases, leaving 8 bases between the germline ends. CDR3 length equals 11 residues. CDR1 is DFQATT and CDR2 is SNEGSKA in the germline V gene (reference sequence). The CDR3: CSASRLDEQFF. The CDR3 region has the DNA TGCAGTGCTAGCCGACTTGATGAGCAGTTCTTC.

The chain has TRBV5-6 and TRBJ2-2, with unresolved D. This CDR3 spans 15 amino acids. CDR1 is SGHDT, CDR2 YYEEEE, per germline. The V end was cut by 0 bases, the J end by 1 base, with 7 bases between. CDR3 region: CASSLDGRNTGELFF. In DNA, the CDR3 is TGTGCCAGCAGCTTGGATGGCAGGAACACCGGGGAGCTGTTTTTT. Complete variable domain (other parts from reference TRBV5-6 and TRBJ2-2): DAGVTQSPTHLIKTRGQQVTLRCSPKSGHDTVSWYQQALGQGPQFIFQYYEEEERQRGNFPDRFSGHQFPNYSSELNVNALLLGDSALYLCASSLDGRNTGELFFGEGSRLTVL.

The V and J genes are TRBV2 and TRBJ1-2; 10 bases match TRBD1. Germline CDR1 reads SNHLY; CDR2 reads FYNNEI. The ends lost 6 bases at V and 7 bases at J; junction bases unmatched: 8. The CDR3 sequence is 14 residues long. The CDR3 sequence is CASRGRTGGFGYTF. The DNA for the CDR3 is TGTGCCAGCAGAGGTCGGACAGGGGGATTTGGCTACACCTTC.